The next 3 T cell receptor beta chains were all read from a single sample in a study of T cell repertoires in cytomegalovirus infection. These receptors lack a known antigen. MiXCR, run by TCRdb on the reads, gives a single entry per CDR3 protein. Among hundreds of thousands of distinct CDR3 sequences listed, around 32% were seen once. The sequencing here drew on cultured CD8+ T cells from PBMCs, taken from culture after CMV antigen stimulation. These TCRs come from a human donor in good health (CMV status not recorded). Some clones in this sample may be carry-over from other donors' samples.

The chain has TRBV5-5 and TRBJ2-5; TRBD1 matches 8 bases. Germline CDR1 SGHKS, CDR2 YYEKEE (reference sequence). Trimming removed 0 bases from V and 4 bases from J; junction bases left unmatched: 8. The CDR3 runs 16 residues. CDR3 sequence reads: CASSLGGRGHVETQYF. CDR3 DNA: TGTGCCAGCAGCTTGGGGGGCAGGGGGCATGTAGAGACCCAGTACTTC.

This chain joins TRBV4-2 and TRBJ2-1; the match to TRBD1 covers 9 bases. Germline V lookup: CDR1 LGHNA, CDR2 YNFKEQ. V lost 0 bases, J lost 7 bases, and 4 bases stayed unmatched. This CDR3 spans 15 amino acids. CDR3 in amino acids: CASSQEQGARNEQFF. The CDR3 coding sequence is TGTGCCAGCAGCCAAGAACAGGGGGCGCGGAATGAGCAGTTCTTC.

The V gene is TRBV7-9, the J gene TRBJ2-1; D remains ambiguous. The CDR3 spans 10 residues. Germline CDR1 and CDR2: SEHNR and FQNEAQ (reference sequence). V was shortened by 7 bases and J by 9 bases, with 7 bases between the two germline ends. The CDR3 DNA reads as TGTGCCAGCAAGAAACTTGAGCAGTTCTTC. Its protein is CASKKLEQFF.